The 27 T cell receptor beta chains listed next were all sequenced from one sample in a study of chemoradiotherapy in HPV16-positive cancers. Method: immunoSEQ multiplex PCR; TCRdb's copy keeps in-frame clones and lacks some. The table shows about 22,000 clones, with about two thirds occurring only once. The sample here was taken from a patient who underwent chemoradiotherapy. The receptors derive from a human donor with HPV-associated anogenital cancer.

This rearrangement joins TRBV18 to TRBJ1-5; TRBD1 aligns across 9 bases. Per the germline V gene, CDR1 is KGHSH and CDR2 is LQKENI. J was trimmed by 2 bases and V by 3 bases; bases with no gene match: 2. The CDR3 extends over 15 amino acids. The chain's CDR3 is CASSPGTGRNQPQHF. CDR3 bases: TGTGCCAGCTCACCCGGGACAGGGCGCAATCAGCCCCAGCATTTT.

CDR3 sequence: CASSPRRSGANVLTF. Written as DNA, the CDR3 is TGTGCCAGCAGCCCCCGGCGCTCTGGGGCCAACGTCCTGACTTTC. The J gene is TRBJ2-6, the V gene TRBV11-3; no definite D call. Germline-derived CDR1 and CDR2 are SGHNT and YENEEA. The CDR3 length is 15 residues. V was clipped by 5 bases and J by 0 bases, with 8 bases between them.

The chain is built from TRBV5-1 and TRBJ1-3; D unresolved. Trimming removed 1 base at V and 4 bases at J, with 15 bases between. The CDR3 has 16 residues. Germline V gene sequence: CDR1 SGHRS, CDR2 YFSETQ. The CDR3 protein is CASSLMSSLDGNTIYF. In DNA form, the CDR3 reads TGCGCCAGCAGCTTGATGTCGAGTTTAGACGGAAACACCATATATTTT.

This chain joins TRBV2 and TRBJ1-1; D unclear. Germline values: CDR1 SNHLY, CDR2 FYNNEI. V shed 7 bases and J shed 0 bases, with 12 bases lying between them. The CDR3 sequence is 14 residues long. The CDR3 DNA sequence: TGTGCCAGCACTACCGCACTTCTGAACACTGAAGCTTTCTTT. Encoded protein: CASTTALLNTEAFF.

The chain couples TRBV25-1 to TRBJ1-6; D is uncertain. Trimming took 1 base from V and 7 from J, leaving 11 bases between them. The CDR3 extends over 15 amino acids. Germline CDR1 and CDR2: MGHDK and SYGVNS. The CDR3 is CASSESPGFNSPLHF. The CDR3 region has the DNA TGTGCCAGCAGTGAATCTCCCGGGTTCAATTCACCCCTCCACTTT. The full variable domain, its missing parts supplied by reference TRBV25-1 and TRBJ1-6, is EADIYQTPRYLVIGTGKKITLECSQTMGHDKMYWYQQDPGMELHLIHYSYGVNSTEKGDLSSESTVSRIRTEHFPLTLESARPSHTSQYLCASSESPGFNSPLHFGNGTRLTVT.

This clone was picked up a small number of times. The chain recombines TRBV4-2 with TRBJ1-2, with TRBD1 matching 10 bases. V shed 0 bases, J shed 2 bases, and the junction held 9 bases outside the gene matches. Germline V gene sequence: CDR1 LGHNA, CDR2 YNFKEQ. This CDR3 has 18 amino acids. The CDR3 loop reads CASSQDWAMTGGNYGYTF. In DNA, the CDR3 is TGTGCCAGCAGCCAAGATTGGGCTATGACAGGGGGCAACTATGGCTACACCTTC.

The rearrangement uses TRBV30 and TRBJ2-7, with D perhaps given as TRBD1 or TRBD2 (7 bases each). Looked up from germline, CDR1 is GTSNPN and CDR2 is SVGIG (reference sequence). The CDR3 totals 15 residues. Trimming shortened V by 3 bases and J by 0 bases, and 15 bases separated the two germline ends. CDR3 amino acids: CAWSPRGGFSYEQYF. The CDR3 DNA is TGTGCCTGGAGCCCCAGGGGGGGTTTCTCCTACGAGCAGTACTTC.

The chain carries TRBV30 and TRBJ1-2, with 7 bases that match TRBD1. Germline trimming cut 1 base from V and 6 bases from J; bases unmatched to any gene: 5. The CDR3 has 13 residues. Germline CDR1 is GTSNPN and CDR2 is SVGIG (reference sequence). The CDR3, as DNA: TGTGCCTGGAGTGCGACAGGGCCTCATGGCTACACCTTC. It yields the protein CAWSATGPHGYTF.

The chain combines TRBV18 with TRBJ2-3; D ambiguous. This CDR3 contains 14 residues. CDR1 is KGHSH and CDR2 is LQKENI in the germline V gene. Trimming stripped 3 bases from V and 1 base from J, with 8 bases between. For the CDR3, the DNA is TGTGCCAGCTCACCTTCCTTGGGCACAGATACGCAGTATTTT. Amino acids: CASSPSLGTDTQYF.

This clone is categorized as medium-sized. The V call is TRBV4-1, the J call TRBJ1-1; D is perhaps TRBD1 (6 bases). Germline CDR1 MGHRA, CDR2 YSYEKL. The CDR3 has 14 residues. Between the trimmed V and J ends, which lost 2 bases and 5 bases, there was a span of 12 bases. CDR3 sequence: CASSQHRDWTEAFF. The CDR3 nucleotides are TGCGCCAGCAGCCAACACAGGGATTGGACTGAAGCTTTCTTT.

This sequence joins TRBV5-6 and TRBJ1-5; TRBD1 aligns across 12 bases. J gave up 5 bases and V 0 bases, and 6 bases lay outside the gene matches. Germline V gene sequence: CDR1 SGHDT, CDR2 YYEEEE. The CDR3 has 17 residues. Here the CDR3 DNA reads TGTGCCAGCAGCTTGGTAGGGACAGGGGGCGCGGATCAGCCCCAGCATTTT. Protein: CASSLVGTGGADQPQHF.

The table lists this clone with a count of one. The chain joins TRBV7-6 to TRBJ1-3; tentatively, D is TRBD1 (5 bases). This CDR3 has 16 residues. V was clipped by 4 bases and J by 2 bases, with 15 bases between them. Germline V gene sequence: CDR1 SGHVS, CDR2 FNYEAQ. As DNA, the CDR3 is TGTGCCAGCAGCTCCTACGGGACCGCGGCTGGAAACACCATATATTTT. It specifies CASSSYGTAAGNTIYF.

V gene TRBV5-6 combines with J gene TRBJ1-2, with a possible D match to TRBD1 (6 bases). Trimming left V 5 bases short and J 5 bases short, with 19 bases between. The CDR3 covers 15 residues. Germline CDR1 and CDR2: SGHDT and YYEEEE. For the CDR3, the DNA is TGTGCCAGCAGGTCCGGGGTTCGGACAGTTTATGGCTACACCTTC. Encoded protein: CASRSGVRTVYGYTF.

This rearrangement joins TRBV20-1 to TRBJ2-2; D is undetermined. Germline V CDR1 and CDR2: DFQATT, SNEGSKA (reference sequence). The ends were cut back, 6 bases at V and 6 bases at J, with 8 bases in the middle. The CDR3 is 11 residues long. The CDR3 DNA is TGCAGTGCCAGCCCAGCCGGGGAGCTGTTTTTT. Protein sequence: CSASPAGELFF.

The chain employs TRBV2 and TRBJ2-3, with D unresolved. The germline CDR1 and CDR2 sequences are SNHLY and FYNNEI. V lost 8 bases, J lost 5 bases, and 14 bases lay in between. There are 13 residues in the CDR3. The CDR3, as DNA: TGTGCCAGCGAGAGGCGATTCGGAGATACGCAGTATTTT. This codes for CASERRFGDTQYF.

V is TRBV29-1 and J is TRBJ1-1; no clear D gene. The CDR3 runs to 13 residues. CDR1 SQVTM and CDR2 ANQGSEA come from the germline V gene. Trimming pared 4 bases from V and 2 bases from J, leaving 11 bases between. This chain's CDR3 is CSVGVGPNTEAFF. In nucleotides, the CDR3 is TGCAGCGTTGGGGTCGGACCAAACACTGAAGCTTTCTTT. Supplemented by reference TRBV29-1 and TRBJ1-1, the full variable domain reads SAVISQKPSRDICQRGTSLTIQCQVDSQVTMMFWYRQQPGQSLTLIATANQGSEATYESGFVIDKFPISRPNLTFSTLTVSNMSPEDSSIYLCSVGVGPNTEAFFGQGTRLTVV.

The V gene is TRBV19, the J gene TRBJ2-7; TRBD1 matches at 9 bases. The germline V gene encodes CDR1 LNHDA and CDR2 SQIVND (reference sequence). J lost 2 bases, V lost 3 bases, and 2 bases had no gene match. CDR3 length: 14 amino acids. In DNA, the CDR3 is TGTGCCAGTAGTATCGGACAGGGGACCTACGAGCAGTACTTC. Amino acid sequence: CASSIGQGTYEQYF.

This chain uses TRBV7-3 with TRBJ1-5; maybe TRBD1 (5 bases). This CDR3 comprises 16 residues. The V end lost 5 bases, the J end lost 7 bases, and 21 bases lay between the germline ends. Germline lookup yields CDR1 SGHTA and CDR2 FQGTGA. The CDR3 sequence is CASSPPGYGGDQPQHF. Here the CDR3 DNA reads TGTGCCAGCAGCCCACCTGGGTATGGGGGAGACCAGCCCCAGCATTTT.

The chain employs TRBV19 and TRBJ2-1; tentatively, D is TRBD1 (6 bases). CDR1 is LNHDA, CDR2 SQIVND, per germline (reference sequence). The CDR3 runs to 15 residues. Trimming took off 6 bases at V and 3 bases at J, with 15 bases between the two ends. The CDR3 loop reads CASSRRLGGYNEQFF. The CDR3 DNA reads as TGTGCCAGTAGCAGGAGATTAGGGGGCTACAATGAGCAGTTCTTC.

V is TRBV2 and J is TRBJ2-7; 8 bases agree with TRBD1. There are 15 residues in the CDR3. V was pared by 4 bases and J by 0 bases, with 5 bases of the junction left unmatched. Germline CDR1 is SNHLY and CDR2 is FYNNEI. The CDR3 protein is CASSAQGGNSYEQYF. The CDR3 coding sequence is TGTGCCAGCAGTGCACAGGGGGGAAACTCCTACGAGCAGTACTTC.

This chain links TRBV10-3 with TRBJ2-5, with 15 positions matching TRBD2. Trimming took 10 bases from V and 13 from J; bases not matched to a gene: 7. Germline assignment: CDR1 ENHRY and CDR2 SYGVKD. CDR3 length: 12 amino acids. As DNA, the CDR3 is TGTGCCACGGGACTAGCGGGGGGATCTACGTACTTC. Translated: CATGLAGGSTYF.

This CDR3 is CASGYQGGKLFF. As DNA, the CDR3 is TGTGCCAGCGGATACCAGGGAGGGAAACTGTTTTTT. The chain recombines TRBV6-1 with TRBJ1-4; D is possibly TRBD1 (5 bases). This CDR3 contains 12 residues. The germline gives CDR1 MNHNS, CDR2 SASEGT. V was shortened by 8 bases and J by 11 bases, with 15 bases between the two germline ends.

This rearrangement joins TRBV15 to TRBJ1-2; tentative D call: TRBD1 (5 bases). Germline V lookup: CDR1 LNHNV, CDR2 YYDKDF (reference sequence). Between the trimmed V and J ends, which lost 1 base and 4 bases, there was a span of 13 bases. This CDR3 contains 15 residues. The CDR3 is CATSRVGGSGYGYTF. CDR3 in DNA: TGTGCCACCAGCAGAGTCGGGGGGAGCGGCTATGGCTACACCTTC.

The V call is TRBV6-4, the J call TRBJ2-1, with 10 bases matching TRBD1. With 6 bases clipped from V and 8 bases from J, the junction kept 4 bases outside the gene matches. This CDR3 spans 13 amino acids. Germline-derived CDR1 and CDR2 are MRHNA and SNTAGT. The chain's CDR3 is CASSRDRGDEQFF. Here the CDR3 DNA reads TGTGCCAGCAGCAGGGACAGGGGCGATGAGCAGTTCTTC.

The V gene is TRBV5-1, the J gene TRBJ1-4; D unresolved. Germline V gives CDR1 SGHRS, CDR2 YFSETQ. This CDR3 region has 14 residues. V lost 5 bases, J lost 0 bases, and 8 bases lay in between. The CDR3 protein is CASRKATTNEKLFF. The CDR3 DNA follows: TGCGCCAGCAGGAAGGCGACAACTAATGAAAAACTGTTTTTT.

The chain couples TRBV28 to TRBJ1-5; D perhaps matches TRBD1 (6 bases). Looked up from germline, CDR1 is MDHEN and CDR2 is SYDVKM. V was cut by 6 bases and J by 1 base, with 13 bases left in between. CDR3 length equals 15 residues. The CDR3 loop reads CASRMDSRSNQPQHF. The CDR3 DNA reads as TGTGCCAGCAGAATGGACAGTAGAAGCAATCAGCCCCAGCATTTT.

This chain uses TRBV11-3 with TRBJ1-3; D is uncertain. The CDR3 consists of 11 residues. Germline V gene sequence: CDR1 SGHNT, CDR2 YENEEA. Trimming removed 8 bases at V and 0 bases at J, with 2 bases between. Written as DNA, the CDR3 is TGTGCCAGCGGCTCTGGAAACACCATATATTTT. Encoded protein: CASGSGNTIYF.